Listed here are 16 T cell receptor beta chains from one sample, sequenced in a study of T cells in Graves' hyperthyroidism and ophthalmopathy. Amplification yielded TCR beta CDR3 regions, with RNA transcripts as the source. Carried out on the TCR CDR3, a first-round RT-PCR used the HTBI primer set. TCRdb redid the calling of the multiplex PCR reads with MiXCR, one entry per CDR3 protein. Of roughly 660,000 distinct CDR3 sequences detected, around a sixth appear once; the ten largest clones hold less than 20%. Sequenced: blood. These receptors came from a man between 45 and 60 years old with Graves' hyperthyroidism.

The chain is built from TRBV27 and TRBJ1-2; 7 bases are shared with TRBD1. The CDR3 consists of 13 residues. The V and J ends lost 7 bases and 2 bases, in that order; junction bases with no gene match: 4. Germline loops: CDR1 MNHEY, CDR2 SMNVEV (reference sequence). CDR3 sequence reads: CASTTTGNYGYTF. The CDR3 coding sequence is TGTGCCAGCACCACGACAGGGAACTATGGCTACACCTTC.

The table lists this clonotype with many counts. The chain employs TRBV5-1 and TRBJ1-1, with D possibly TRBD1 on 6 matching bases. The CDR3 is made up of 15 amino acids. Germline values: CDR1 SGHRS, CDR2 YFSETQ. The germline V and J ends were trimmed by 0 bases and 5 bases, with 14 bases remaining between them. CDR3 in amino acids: CASSLEQQGRTEAFF. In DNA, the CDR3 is TGCGCCAGCAGCTTGGAACAACAGGGACGAACTGAAGCTTTCTTT.

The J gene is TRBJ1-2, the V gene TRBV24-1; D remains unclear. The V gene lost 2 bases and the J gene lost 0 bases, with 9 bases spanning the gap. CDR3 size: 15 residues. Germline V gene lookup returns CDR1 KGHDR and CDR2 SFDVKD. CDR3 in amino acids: CATSDWTGTNYGYTF. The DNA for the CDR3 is TGTGCCACCAGTGATTGGACCGGGACTAACTATGGCTACACCTTC.

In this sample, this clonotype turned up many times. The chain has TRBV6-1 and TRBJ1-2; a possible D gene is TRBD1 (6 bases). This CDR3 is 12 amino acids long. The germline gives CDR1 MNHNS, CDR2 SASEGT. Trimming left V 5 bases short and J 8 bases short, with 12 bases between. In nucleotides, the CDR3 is TGTGCCAGCAGTCAACAGGGCTTCGGCTACACCTTC. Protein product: CASSQQGFGYTF.

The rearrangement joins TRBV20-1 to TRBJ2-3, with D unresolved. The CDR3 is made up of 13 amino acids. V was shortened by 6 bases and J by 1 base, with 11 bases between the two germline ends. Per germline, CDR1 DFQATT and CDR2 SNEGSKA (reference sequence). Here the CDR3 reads CSASRAGTDTQYF. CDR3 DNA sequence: TGCAGTGCCAGTCGGGCGGGCACAGATACGCAGTATTTT.

CDR3 sequence reads: CASSLGSPETQYF. In DNA, the CDR3 is TGTGCCAGCAGCTTAGGTTCCCCAGAGACCCAGTACTTC. The V gene is TRBV7-9, the J gene TRBJ2-5; D is unclear. Germline CDR1 SEHNR, CDR2 FQNEAQ (reference sequence). V lost 1 base and J 4 bases, leaving 7 bases between the germline ends. The CDR3 extends over 13 amino acids.

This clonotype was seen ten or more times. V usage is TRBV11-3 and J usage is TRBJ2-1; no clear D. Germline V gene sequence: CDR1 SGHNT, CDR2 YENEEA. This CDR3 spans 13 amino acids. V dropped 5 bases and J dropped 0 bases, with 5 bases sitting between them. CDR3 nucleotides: TGTGCCAGCAGCGGGGACTCCTACAATGAGCAGTTCTTC. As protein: CASSGDSYNEQFF.

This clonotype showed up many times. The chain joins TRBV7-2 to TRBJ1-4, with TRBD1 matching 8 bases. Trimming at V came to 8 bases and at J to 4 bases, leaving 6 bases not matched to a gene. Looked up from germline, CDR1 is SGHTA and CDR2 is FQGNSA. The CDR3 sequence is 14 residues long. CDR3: CASRTGGGNEKLFF. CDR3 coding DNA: TGTGCCAGCCGAACAGGGGGTGGTAATGAAAAACTGTTTTTT.

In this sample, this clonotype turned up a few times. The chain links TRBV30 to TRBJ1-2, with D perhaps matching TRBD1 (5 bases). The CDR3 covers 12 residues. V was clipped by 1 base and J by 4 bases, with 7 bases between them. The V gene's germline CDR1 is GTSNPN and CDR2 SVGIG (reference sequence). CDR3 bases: TGTGCCTGGAGTGGGGGGAGCTATGGCTACACCTTC. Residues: CAWSGGSYGYTF.

The CDR3 reads CASSPQFGQPQHF. In DNA form, the CDR3 reads TGTGCCAGCAGCCCCCAGTTTGGTCAGCCCCAGCATTTT. The chain recombines TRBV12-3 or TRBV12-4 with TRBJ1-5; D is ambiguous. Trimming took off 6 bases at V and 6 bases at J, with 12 bases between the two ends. The CDR3 length is 13 residues.

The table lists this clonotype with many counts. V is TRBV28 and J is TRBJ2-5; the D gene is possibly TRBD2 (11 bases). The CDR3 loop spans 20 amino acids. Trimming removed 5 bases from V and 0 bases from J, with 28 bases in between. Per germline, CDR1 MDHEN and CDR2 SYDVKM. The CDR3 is CASSPWTGGSSGRNQETQYF. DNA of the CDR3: TGTGCCAGCAGTCCGTGGACAGGGGGTTCTAGCGGGAGGAACCAAGAGACCCAGTACTTC.

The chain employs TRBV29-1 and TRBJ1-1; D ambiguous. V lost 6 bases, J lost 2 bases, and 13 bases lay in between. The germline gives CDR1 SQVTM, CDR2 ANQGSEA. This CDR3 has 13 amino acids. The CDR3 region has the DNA TGCAGCGTCAATCTCGGGGTCAACACTGAAGCTTTCTTT. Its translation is CSVNLGVNTEAFF.

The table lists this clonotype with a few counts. CDR3 sequence reads: CASSFGPGHAWLNYGYTF. For the CDR3, the DNA is TGTGCCAGCAGCTTCGGCCCGGGACACGCCTGGCTCAACTATGGCTACACCTTC. The rearrangement uses TRBV6-2 or TRBV6-3 and TRBJ1-2; a possible D gene is TRBD1 (6 bases). The germline gives CDR1 MNHEY, CDR2 SVGEGT. V was clipped by 6 bases and J by 2 bases, with 25 bases between them. This CDR3 has 18 residues.

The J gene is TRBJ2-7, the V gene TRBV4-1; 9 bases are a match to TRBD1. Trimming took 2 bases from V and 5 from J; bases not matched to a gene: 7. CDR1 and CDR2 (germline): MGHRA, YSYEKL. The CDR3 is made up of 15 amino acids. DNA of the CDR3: TGCGCCAGCAGCCAACGGGGGACAGGGAGTGACGAGCAGTACTTC. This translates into CASSQRGTGSDEQYF.

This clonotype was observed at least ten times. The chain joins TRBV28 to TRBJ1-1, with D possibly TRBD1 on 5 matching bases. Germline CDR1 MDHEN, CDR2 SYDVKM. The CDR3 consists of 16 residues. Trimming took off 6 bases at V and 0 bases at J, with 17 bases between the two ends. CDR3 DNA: TGTGCCAGCAGCCCCACTCCGGGACGGTTGAACACTGAAGCTTTCTTT. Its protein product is CASSPTPGRLNTEAFF.

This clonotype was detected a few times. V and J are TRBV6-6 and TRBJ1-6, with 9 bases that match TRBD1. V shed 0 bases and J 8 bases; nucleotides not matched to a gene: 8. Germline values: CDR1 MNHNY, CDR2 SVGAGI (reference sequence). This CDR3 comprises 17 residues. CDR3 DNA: TGTGCCAGCAGTTACTCGAACCCGGGACAGGGTTATTCACCCCTCCACTTT. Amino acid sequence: CASSYSNPGQGYSPLHF.